Sequencing of this TCR delta chain was carried out in a study of gamma-delta chains in newborns, infants, children. Study-wide background: Microbial exposure reportedly drives polyclonal innate γδ T cell expansion after birth.

TCRdb re-called the reads through CATT. The sample includes a few thousand delta-chain clones, approximately 52% of them seen just once. The CDR3 contains 18 residues. Trimming took off 5 bases at V and 1 base at J, with 23 bases between the two ends. CDR1 and CDR2 (germline): TSWWSYY, QGS. By sample fraction, this clone is medium-sized. Specimen: blood. This clonotype was obtained from a child who received the measles vaccine. The rearrangement links TRDV1 to TRDJ1, with a weak D call TRDD2 (6 bases). The CDR3 DNA reads as TGTGCTCTTGGGTTCCGCCTTCCCTGGCGACTGTTCACCGATAAACTCATCTTT. Its protein product is CALGFRLPWRLFTDKLIF.